This T cell receptor beta chain was obtained from a study of cytomegalovirus exposure and HLA in healthy donors. Overall study: Ancestry clustering placed about four fifths of several hundred genotyped donors in the Caucasian-associated cluster. Overall study findings and caveats: Cytomegalovirus-associated TCR beta chains were listed, numbering around 150. The authors confirmed in vitro that a few CMV-associated chains were specific for CMV antigens.

A multiplex PCR was run with 60 Vbeta primers and 13 Jbeta primers. Clones were read by immunoSEQ multiplex PCR, and TCRdb kept only the in-frame ones, dropping some. The repertoire holds around 100,000 clones, with roughly 80% as singletons. This CDR3 is built from 12 residues. From germline, CDR1 is SGHRS and CDR2 YFSETQ. The ends were cut back, 3 bases at V and 6 bases at J, with 9 bases in the middle. In regard to this clone: Its antigen remains unknown.

Sequencing was performed on PBMCs. The V call is TRBV5-1, the J call TRBJ1-2; D is perhaps TRBD1 (6 bases). This TCR came from a male donor in good health and CMV-seropositive. CDR3 coding DNA: TGCGCCAGCAGCTATTACAGGGATGGCTACACCTTC. The encoded protein is CASSYYRDGYTF.